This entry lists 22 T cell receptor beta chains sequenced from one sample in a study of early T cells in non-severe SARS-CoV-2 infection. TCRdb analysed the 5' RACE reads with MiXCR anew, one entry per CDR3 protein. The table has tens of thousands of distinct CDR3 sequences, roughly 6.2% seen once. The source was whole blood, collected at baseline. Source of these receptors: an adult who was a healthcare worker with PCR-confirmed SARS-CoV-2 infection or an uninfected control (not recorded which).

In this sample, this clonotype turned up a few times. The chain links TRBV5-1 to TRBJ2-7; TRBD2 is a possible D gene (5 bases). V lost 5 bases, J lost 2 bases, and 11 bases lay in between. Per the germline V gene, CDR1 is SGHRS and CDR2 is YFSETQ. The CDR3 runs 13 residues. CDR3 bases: TGCGCCAGCAGAGAGGGCAGCGCCTACGAGCAGTACTTC. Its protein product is CASREGSAYEQYF.

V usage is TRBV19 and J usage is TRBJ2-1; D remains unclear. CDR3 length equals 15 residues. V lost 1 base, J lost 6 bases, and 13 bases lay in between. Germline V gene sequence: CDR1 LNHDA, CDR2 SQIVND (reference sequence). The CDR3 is CASSIAQFTPNEQFF. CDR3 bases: TGTGCCAGTAGTATAGCGCAATTCACACCCAATGAGCAGTTCTTC.

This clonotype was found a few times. The CDR3 DNA reads as TGTGCCAGCAGCCTCCGGACAGGTCGGCTAGCGGGAGGGACAGATACGCAGTATTTT. This gives the protein CASSLRTGRLAGGTDTQYF. The V call is TRBV7-8, the J call TRBJ2-3, with TRBD2 matching over 12 bases. CDR3 length equals 19 residues. In germline, CDR1 is SGHVS, CDR2 FQNEAQ. Trimming at V came to 5 bases and at J to 3 bases, leaving 15 bases not matched to a gene.

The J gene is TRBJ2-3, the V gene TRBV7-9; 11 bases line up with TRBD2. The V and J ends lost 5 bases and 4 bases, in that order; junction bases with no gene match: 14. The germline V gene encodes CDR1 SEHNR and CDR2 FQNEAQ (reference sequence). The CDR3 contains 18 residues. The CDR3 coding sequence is TGTGCCAGCAGCCCTGGGAATAGCGGGAGGGCGGGGCCAGATACGCAGTATTTT. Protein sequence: CASSPGNSGRAGPDTQYF.

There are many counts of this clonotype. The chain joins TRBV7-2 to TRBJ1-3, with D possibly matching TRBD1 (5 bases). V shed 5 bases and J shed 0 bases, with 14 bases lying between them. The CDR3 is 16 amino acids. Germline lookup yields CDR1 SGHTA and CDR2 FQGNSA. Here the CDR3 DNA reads TGTGCCAGCAGCCCCGGGGCAGCAGCCTCTGGAAACACCATATATTTT. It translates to CASSPGAAASGNTIYF.

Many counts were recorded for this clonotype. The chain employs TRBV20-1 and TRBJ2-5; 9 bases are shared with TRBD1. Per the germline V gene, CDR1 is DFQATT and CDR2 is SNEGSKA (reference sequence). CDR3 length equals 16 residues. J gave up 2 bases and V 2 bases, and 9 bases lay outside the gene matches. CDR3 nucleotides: TGCAGTGCTAGACCCGGACAGGGGTTGTCTCAAGAGACCCAGTACTTC. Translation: CSARPGQGLSQETQYF.

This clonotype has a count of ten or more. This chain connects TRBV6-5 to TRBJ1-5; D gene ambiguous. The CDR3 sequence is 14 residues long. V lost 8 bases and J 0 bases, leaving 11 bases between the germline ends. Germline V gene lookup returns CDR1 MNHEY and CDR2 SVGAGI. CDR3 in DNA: TGTGCCAGCGCGGCAACTTATAGCAATCAGCCCCAGCATTTT. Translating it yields CASAATYSNQPQHF.

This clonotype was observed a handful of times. This chain's CDR3 is CASKTSVTYEQYF. For the CDR3, the DNA is TGTGCCAGCAAAACTAGCGTCACCTACGAGCAGTACTTC. V gene TRBV2 combines with J gene TRBJ2-7; 7 bases line up with TRBD2. V trimming: 7 bases; J trimming: 2 bases; junction bases outside the gene matches: 5. The CDR3 has 13 amino acids. CDR1 is SNHLY and CDR2 is FYNNEI in the germline V gene.

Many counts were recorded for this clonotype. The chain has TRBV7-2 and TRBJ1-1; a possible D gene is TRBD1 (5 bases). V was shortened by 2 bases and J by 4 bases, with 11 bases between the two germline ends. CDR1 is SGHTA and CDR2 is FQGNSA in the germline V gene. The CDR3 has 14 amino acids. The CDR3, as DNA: TGTGCCAGCAGCTTACGCCAGGGAGCCACTGAAGCTTTCTTT. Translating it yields CASSLRQGATEAFF.

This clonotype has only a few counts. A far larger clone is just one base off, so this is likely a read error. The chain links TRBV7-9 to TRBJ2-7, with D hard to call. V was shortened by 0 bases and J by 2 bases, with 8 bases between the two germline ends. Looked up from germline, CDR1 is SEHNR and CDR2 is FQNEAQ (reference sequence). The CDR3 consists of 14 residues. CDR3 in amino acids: CASSLAGTTYEQYF. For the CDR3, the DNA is TGTGCCAGCAGCTTAGCGGGCACCACCTACGAGCAGTACTTC.

The CDR3 DNA is TGTGCCAGCTACCCGGCCCATTCCGGGCCGACTGAAGCTTTCTTT. Its translation is CASYPAHSGPTEAFF. The rearrangement joins TRBV19 to TRBJ1-1; D uncertain. Trimming shortened V by 9 bases and J by 5 bases, and 22 bases separated the two germline ends. Germline V gene sequence: CDR1 LNHDA, CDR2 SQIVND (reference sequence). There are 15 residues in the CDR3.

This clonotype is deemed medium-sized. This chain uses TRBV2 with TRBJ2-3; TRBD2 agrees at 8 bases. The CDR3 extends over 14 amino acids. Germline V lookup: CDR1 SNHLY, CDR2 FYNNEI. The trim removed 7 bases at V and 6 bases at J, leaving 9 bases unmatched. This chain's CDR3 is CASTSLGGRDTQYF. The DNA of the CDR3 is TGTGCCAGCACTTCACTCGGCGGGAGGGATACGCAGTATTTT. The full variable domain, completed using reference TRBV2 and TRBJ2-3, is EPEVTQTPSHQVTQMGQEVILRCVPISNHLYFYWYRQILGQKVEFLVSFYNNEISEKSEIFDDQFSVERPDGSNFTLKIRSTKLEDSAMYFCASTSLGGRDTQYFGPGTRLTVL.

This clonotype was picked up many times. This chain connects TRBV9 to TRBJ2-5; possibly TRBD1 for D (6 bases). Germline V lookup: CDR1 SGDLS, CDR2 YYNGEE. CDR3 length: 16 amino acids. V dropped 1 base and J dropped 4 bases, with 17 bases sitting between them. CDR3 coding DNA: TGTGCCAGCAGCGTATCGGGACACCAAATTTCAGAGACCCAGTACTTC. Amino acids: CASSVSGHQISETQYF.

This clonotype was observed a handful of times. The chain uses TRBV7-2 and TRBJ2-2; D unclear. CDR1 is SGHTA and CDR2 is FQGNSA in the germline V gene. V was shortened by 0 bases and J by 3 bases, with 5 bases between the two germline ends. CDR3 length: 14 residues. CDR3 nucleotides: TGTGCCAGCAGCTTAGCGCACTACACCGGGGAGCTGTTTTTT. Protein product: CASSLAHYTGELFF.

The DNA of the CDR3 is TGCAGTGCTACCAGCGGGGAGGCCGGCTCCTACAATGAGCAGTTCTTC. Encoded protein: CSATSGEAGSYNEQFF. V gene TRBV20-1 combines with J gene TRBJ2-1, with 7 bases identical to TRBD2. The CDR3 sequence is 16 residues long. J gave up 0 bases and V 4 bases, and 9 bases lay outside the gene matches. Per germline, CDR1 DFQATT and CDR2 SNEGSKA (reference sequence).

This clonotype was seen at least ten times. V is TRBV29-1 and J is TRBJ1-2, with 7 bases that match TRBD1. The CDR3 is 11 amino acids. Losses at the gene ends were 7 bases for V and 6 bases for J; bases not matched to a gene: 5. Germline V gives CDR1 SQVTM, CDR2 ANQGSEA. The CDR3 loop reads CSAGDRDGYTF. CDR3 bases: TGCAGCGCCGGTGACAGGGATGGCTACACCTTC.

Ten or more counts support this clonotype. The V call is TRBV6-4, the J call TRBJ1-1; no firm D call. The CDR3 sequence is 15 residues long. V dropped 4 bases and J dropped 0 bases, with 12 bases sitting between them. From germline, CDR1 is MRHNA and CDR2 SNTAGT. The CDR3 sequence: CASSAEAGVNTEAFF. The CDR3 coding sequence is TGTGCCAGCAGTGCCGAAGCCGGCGTGAACACTGAAGCTTTCTTT.

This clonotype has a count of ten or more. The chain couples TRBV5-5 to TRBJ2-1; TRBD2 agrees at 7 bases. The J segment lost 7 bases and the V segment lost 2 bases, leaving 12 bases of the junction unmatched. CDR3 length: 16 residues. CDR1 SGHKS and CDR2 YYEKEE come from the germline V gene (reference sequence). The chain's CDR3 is CASSLFLAVIGNEQFF. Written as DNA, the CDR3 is TGTGCCAGCAGCTTATTCCTAGCGGTCATTGGGAATGAGCAGTTCTTC.

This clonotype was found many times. CDR3 sequence reads: CASSSTSGTGEQYF. In DNA form, the CDR3 reads TGTGCCAGCAGCTCGACTAGCGGGACGGGCGAGCAGTACTTC. This chain uses TRBV11-3 with TRBJ2-7, with TRBD2 identical over 11 bases. The J segment lost 6 bases and the V segment lost 4 bases, leaving 5 bases of the junction unmatched. The CDR3 is made up of 14 amino acids. The germline V gene has CDR1 SGHNT and CDR2 YENEEA.

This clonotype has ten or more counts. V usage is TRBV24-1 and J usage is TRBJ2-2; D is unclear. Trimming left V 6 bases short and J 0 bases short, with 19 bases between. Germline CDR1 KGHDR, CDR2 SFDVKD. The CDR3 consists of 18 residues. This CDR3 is CATSFGRPTRANTGELFF. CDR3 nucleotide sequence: TGTGCCACCAGTTTCGGACGACCGACCCGAGCGAACACCGGGGAGCTGTTTTTT.

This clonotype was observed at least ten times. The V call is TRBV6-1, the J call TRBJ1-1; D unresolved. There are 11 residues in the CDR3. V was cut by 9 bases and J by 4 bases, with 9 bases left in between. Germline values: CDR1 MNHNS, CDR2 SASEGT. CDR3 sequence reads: CASDWGTEAFF. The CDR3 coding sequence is TGTGCCAGTGACTGGGGCACTGAAGCTTTCTTT.

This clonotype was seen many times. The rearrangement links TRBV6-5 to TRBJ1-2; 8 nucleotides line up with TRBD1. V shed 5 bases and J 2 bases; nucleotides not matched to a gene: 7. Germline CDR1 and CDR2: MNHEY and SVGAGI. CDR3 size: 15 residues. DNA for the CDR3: TGTGCCAGCAGTCCACAGGGGGGAGCCAACTATGGCTACACCTTC. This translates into CASSPQGGANYGYTF.